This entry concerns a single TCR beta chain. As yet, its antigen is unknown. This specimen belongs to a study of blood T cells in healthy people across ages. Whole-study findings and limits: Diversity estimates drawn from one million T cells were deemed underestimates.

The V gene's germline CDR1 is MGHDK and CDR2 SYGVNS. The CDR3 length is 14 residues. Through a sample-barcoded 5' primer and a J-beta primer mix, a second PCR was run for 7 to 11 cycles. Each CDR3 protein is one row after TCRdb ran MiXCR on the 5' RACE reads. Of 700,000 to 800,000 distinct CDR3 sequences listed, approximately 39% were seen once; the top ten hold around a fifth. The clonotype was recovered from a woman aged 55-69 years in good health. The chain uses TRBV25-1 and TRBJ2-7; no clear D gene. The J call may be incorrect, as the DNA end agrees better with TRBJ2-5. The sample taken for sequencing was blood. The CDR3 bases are TGTGCCAGCAGTAACAGTAGGAATCGGGAGACCCAGTACTTC. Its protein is CASSNSRNRETQYF.